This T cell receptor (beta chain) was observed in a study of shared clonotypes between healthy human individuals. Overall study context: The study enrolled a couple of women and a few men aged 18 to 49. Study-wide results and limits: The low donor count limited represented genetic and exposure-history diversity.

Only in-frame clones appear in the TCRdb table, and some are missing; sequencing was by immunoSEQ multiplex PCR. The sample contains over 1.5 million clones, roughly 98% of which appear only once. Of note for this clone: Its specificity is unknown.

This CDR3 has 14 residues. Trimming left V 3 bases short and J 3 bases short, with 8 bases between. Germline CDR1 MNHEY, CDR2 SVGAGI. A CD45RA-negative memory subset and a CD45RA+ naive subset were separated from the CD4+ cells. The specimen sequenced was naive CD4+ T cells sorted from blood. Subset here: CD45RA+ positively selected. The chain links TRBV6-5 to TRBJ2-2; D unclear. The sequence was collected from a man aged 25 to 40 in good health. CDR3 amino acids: CASSYPTHTGELFF. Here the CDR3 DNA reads TGTGCCAGCAGTTATCCGACGCACACCGGGGAGCTGTTTTTT.